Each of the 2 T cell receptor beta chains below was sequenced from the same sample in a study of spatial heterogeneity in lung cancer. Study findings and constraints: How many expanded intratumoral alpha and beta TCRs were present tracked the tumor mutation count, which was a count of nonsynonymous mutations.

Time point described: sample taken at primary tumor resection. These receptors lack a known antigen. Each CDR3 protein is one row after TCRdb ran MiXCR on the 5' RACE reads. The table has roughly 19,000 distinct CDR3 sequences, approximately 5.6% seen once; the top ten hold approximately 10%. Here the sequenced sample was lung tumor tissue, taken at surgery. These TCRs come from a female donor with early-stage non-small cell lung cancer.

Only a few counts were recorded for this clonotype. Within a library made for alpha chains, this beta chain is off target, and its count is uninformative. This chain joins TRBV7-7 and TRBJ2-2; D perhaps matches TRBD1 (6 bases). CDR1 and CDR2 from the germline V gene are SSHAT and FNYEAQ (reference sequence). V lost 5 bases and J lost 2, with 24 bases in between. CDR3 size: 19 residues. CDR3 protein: CASSKSWTVQKNNTGELFF. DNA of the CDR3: TGTGCCAGCAGCAAATCCTGGACAGTCCAAAAGAACAACACCGGGGAGCTGTTTTTT. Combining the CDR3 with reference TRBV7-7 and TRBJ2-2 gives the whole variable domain GAGVSQSPRYKVTKRGQDVTLRCDPISSHATLYWYQQALGQGPEFLTYFNYEAQPDKSGLPSDRFSAERPEGSISTLTIQRTEQRDSAMYRCASSKSWTVQKNNTGELFFGEGSRLTVL.

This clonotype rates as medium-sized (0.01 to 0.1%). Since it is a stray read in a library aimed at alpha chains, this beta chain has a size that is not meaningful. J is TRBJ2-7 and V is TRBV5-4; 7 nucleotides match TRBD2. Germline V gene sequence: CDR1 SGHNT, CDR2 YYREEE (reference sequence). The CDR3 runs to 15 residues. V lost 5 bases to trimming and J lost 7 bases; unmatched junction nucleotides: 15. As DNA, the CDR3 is TGTGCCAGCAGACCTGGGGCGGGAGCCTTCGGGGAGCAGTACTTC. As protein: CASRPGAGAFGEQYF.